This T cell receptor beta chain is drawn from a study of blood T cell repertoires in COVID-19. Study summary: T cells, B-cell-depleted T cells, or PBMCs supplied cDNA or gDNA.

TCRdb's copy holds only in-frame clones and misses some; the assay was immunoSEQ multiplex PCR. The table has more than 250,000 clones, about 89% seen once; the top ten hold around 2.4%. This CDR3 has 15 amino acids. Trimming took 0 bases from V and 4 from J; bases not matched to a gene: 0. Germline V gives CDR1 MRHNA, CDR2 SNTAGT. V is TRBV6-4 and J is TRBJ2-1; TRBD2 aligns across 10 bases. The sequence came from a woman between 18 and 29 years old who had recovered from COVID-19. Sequencing was carried out using PBMCs or T cells enriched from blood (not recorded which). The DNA for the CDR3 is TGTGCCAGCAGTGACTCGACTAGCGGGTACAATGAGCAGTTCTTC. Encoded protein: CASSDSTSGYNEQFF.